This T cell receptor beta chain was recorded in a study of shared clonotypes between healthy human individuals. CDR1 is SGHTA and CDR2 is FQGTGA in the germline V gene. V lost 6 bases and J 6 bases, leaving 21 bases between the germline ends. This CDR3 spans 15 amino acids. Produced via immunoSEQ multiplex PCR; TCRdb's table is partial and in-frame only. The sample has 2 million to 2.5 million clones, over 85% seen once. This TCR was sampled from a young man in good health. Some clones in this sample may be carry-over from other donors' samples. The specimen sequenced was naive CD4+ T cells from PBMCs. This sample's subset: CD45RA+ positively selected. The V call is TRBV7-3, the J call TRBJ2-7, with unresolved D. DNA of the CDR3: TGTGCCAGCAGTTATATCGCCCCCCTACGAGGCGAGCAGTACTTC. Protein product: CASSYIAPLRGEQYF. The complete variable domain, with remaining parts taken from reference TRBV7-3 and TRBJ2-7, reads GAGVSQTPSNKVTEKGKYVELRCDPISGHTALYWYRQSLGQGPEFLIYFQGTGAADDSGLPNDRFFAVRPEGSVSTLKIQRTERGDSAVYLCASSYIAPLRGEQYFGPGTRLTVT.